This T cell receptor beta chain was sequenced for a study of blood T cells in healthy people across ages. Per germline, CDR1 SGHDN and CDR2 FVKESK. J lost 7 bases, V lost 6 bases, and 8 bases had no gene match. The CDR3 is made up of 13 amino acids. Primers used in a second PCR of roughly 7 to 12 cycles were a sample-barcoded 5' primer and a J-beta primer mix. Using its own MiXCR run on the 5' RACE reads, TCRdb lists one record per CDR3 protein. The table records roughly 1,500,000 distinct CDR3 sequences, around two fifths of them present only once. In regard to this clonotype: A read error may explain this, as a much larger clone is one base away.

This chain joins TRBV14 and TRBJ2-7, with 8 bases identical to TRBD1. The sequence was collected from a woman aged 18-35 years in good health. Sample: blood. Here the CDR3 DNA reads TGTGCCAGCAGGCGGACAGGGCGCAATGAGCAGTACTTC. Protein: CASRRTGRNEQYF.